This passage covers 17 T cell receptor beta chains from one sample sequenced in a study of beta chain features in type 1 diabetes. The study reverse transcribed the entire isolated RNA, so it sequenced expressed TCRB transcripts. The method was immunoSEQ multiplex PCR; TCRdb's version includes in-frame clones alone and lacks a portion of them. The sample carries 250,000 to 300,000 clones, about 7.8% recorded once. The material sequenced was central memory CD4+ T cells from blood. These receptors originate from a woman younger than 30 in good health.

This clone was seen only a few times. This rearrangement joins TRBV7-8 to TRBJ2-1, with TRBD2 identical over 13 bases. J gave up 7 bases and V 4 bases, and 7 bases lay outside the gene matches. Germline-derived CDR1 and CDR2 are SGHVS and FQNEAQ. This CDR3 contains 16 residues. The CDR3 DNA reads TGTGCCAGCAGCTCAACGACTAGCGGGAGGCGGAATGAGCAGTTCTTC. It codes for CASSSTTSGRRNEQFF.

The gene calls are TRBV5-1 and TRBJ1-1; D is unclear. There are 14 residues in the CDR3. The germline V gene encodes CDR1 SGHRS and CDR2 YFSETQ. Trimming pared 3 bases from V and 5 bases from J, leaving 14 bases between. The CDR3 loop reads CASSWGPPGTEAFF. The CDR3 nucleotides read TGCGCCAGCAGCTGGGGTCCCCCGGGGACTGAAGCTTTCTTT.

This clone was counted between two and nine times. The rearrangement joins TRBV4-2 to TRBJ1-2; D call uncertain. This CDR3 has 17 residues. With 1 base removed from V and 2 bases from J, the gap between germline ends came to 17 bases. CDR1 is LGHNA, CDR2 YNFKEQ, per germline. CDR3 protein: CASSQGRRSASNYGYTF. The CDR3 DNA reads TGTGCCAGCAGCCAAGGAAGGCGCAGCGCTTCGAACTATGGCTACACCTTC.

This chain uses TRBV7-9 with TRBJ2-3, with D possibly TRBD1 on 6 matching bases. CDR1 and CDR2 from the germline V gene are SEHNR and FQNEAQ (reference sequence). With 1 base removed from V and 1 base from J, the gap between germline ends came to 6 bases. The CDR3 totals 14 residues. The CDR3 protein is CASSLGGRTDTQYF. The CDR3 DNA reads as TGTGCCAGCAGCTTAGGGGGGCGCACAGATACGCAGTATTTT.

This clone came up a few times. The rearrangement uses TRBV30 and TRBJ2-7; 13 nucleotides agree with TRBD2. The CDR3 length is 16 residues. J was trimmed by 5 bases and V by 0 bases; bases with no gene match: 7. Germline CDR1 GTSNPN, CDR2 SVGIG (reference sequence). This chain's CDR3 is CAWSVIGTSGIHEQYF. CDR3 in DNA: TGTGCCTGGAGTGTAATCGGGACTAGCGGGATCCACGAGCAGTACTTC.

This clone has more than one count but fewer than ten. CDR3 coding DNA: TGCAGCGTTGGGGACGGTCGCTACGAGCAGTACTTC. Protein: CSVGDGRYEQYF. This chain connects TRBV29-1 to TRBJ2-7, with D perhaps given as TRBD1 or TRBD2 (5 bases each). The CDR3 runs 12 residues. CDR1 is SQVTM, CDR2 ANQGSEA, per germline. V gave up 4 bases and J gave up 3 bases, with 10 bases separating them.

This clone showed up just a few times. The chain recombines TRBV6-1 with TRBJ1-5; TRBD1 matches 10 bases. The V and J ends lost 7 bases and 4 bases, in that order; junction bases with no gene match: 10. CDR3 size: 16 residues. Germline V gene sequence: CDR1 MNHNS, CDR2 SASEGT. The chain's CDR3 is CASIEVGQGNNQPQHF. The CDR3 DNA follows: TGTGCCAGCATTGAGGTGGGACAGGGGAATAATCAGCCCCAGCATTTT.

This clone was counted a few times. The chain employs TRBV6-6 and TRBJ2-7, with D tentatively TRBD2 (6 bases). The germline CDR1 and CDR2 sequences are MNHNY and SVGAGI (reference sequence). The CDR3 loop spans 15 amino acids. Trimming took 8 bases from V and 0 from J, leaving 17 bases between them. CDR3 in DNA: TGTGCCAGCGTTGTTACTTTCGGGAGCTCCTACGAGCAGTACGTC. Its translation: CASVVTFGSSYEQYV.

This clone was seen a few times. The rearrangement uses TRBV19 and TRBJ2-6; D unresolved. Trimming shortened V by 0 bases and J by 0 bases, and 9 bases separated the two germline ends. The CDR3 is 17 amino acids. CDR1 is LNHDA and CDR2 is SQIVND in the germline V gene (reference sequence). The CDR3 protein is CASSIEHTSSGANVLTF. The CDR3 DNA reads as TGTGCCAGTAGTATAGAGCACACCAGCTCTGGGGCCAACGTCCTGACTTTC.

The J gene is TRBJ2-6, the V gene TRBV7-3, with no clear D. The CDR3 sequence is 17 residues long. Looked up from germline, CDR1 is SGHTA and CDR2 is FQGTGA. V was pared by 2 bases and J by 0 bases, with 11 bases between. CDR3 protein: CASSLWAGNSGANVLTF. As DNA, the CDR3 is TGTGCCAGCAGCTTATGGGCAGGAAACTCTGGGGCCAACGTCCTGACTTTC.

The chain recombines TRBV28 with TRBJ1-1, with D possibly being TRBD1 (6 bases). Trimming stripped 6 bases from V and 3 bases from J, with 14 bases between. This CDR3 is 14 amino acids long. Germline V gives CDR1 MDHEN, CDR2 SYDVKM. This CDR3 reads CASRGYRAYTEAFF. CDR3 nucleotide sequence: TGTGCCAGCAGAGGGTACAGGGCTTACACTGAAGCTTTCTTT.

This clone was seen only a few times. The chain joins TRBV6-4 to TRBJ2-3, with D perhaps TRBD1 or TRBD2 (6 bases each). CDR3 length: 14 amino acids. Germline values: CDR1 MRHNA, CDR2 SNTAGT. Trimming removed 2 bases from V and 5 bases from J, with 11 bases in between. The CDR3 nucleotides read TGTGCCAGCAGTGACAGGGGGGTGGAAGATACGCAGTATTTT. It yields the protein CASSDRGVEDTQYF.

In its sample, this clone was seen a few times. The chain carries TRBV9 and TRBJ2-2, with 7 nucleotides matching TRBD1. Germline trimming cut 3 bases from V and 4 bases from J; bases unmatched to any gene: 6. The CDR3 covers 15 residues. The V gene's germline CDR1 is SGDLS and CDR2 YYNGEE. The CDR3 loop is CASSGTGHRTGELFF. The CDR3 DNA follows: TGTGCCAGCAGCGGGACAGGTCATCGCACCGGGGAGCTGTTTTTT.

This clone was recorded a few times. The CDR3 region is CASSLSAPQETQYF. The DNA for the CDR3 is TGTGCCAGCAGCTTATCAGCCCCACAAGAGACCCAGTACTTC. V and J are TRBV11-2 and TRBJ2-5; D remains unclear. The CDR3 length is 14 residues. Germline V gives CDR1 SGHAT, CDR2 FQNNGV. The V end lost 2 bases, the J end lost 2 bases, and 9 bases lay between the germline ends.

This clone has a handful of counts. The chain recombines TRBV2 with TRBJ1-2; TRBD1 matches at 7 bases. The CDR3 loop spans 14 amino acids. Trimming removed 4 bases from V and 4 bases from J; junction bases left unmatched: 6. Germline lookup yields CDR1 SNHLY and CDR2 FYNNEI. The CDR3 coding sequence is TGTGCCAGCAGTGCCATTGACAGGGTCTATGGCTACACCTTC. Translated, it gives CASSAIDRVYGYTF.

This clone was seen more than once but under ten times. A far larger clone is just one base off, so this is likely a read error. Other nucleotide sequences from this sample produce the same CDR3. V usage is TRBV7-9 and J usage is TRBJ2-5; perhaps TRBD2 as D (7 bases). The CDR3 is 14 amino acids. V lost 3 bases and J lost 1, with 9 bases in between. Germline V gene sequence: CDR1 SEHNR, CDR2 FQNEAQ (reference sequence). The CDR3 sequence: CASSLGGAQETQYF. CDR3 coding DNA: TGTGCCAGCAGCTTGGGGGGGGCCCAAGAGACCCAGTACTTC.

This clone was observed at least ten times. The chain employs TRBV5-1 and TRBJ2-7, with 7 bases fitting TRBD1. The length of the CDR3 is 16 residues. Germline CDR1 SGHRS, CDR2 YFSETQ. After removal of 4 bases from V and 2 bases from J, the junction contained 12 bases not matched to a gene. CDR3 sequence reads: CASSPSPGQRAYEQYF. The CDR3, as DNA: TGCGCCAGCAGCCCCAGTCCGGGACAGCGAGCCTACGAGCAGTACTTC.